This T cell receptor (beta chain) was retrieved from a study of shared clonotypes between healthy human individuals. Per the original data handling: In the immunoSEQ data, sequences were junction-only and lacked quality scores, so filtering differed. Some clones are missing from TCRdb's copy, which holds only in-frame ones; the method was immunoSEQ multiplex PCR. Clone size and V and J calls were adopted from that table, with D and trimming inferred from the DNA. Seen here are about 980,000 clones, 76% observed once, and the top ten hold roughly 1.5%. Only a few counts were recorded for this clone. Its specificity is unknown. Germline values: CDR1 MNHEY, CDR2 SMNVEV (reference sequence). This CDR3 contains 14 residues. V was pared by 6 bases and J by 4 bases, with 13 bases between. General study results and limits: A handful of donors shared about 5% of their naive CD4 clonotypes.

Sequencing input: memory CD4+ T cells sorted from blood. The subset was: CD45RA-negative fraction. The rearrangement uses TRBV27 and TRBJ2-1; no clear D. The receptor was isolated from a young man in good health. CDR3 sequence reads: CASRVAETYNEQFF. CDR3 in DNA: TGTGCCAGCAGAGTTGCGGAGACTTACAATGAGCAGTTCTTC.